Sequencing of this T cell receptor (beta chain) was carried out in a study of CD8 T cells in Susac syndrome (dated 2019 in TCRdb). In the study overall: The study used repertoire sequencing to test whether antigen drove CD8+ T cell activation and differentiation in Susac syndrome. The clonality of the CD8+ T cell repertoire was compared across approximately 11 healthy donors, around 14 Susac syndrome patients and about 15 multiple sclerosis patients.

For CDR1 and CDR2, the germline V gene lists SNHLY and FYNNEI. Trimming costs V 0 bases and J 3 bases, and their ends lie 6 bases apart. From cysteine to phenylalanine, the CDR3 is 13 amino acids long. Only the CDR3 DNA is retained, 39 bases long and in frame from the first base. A word on this clonotype: The antigen it recognizes is unknown. Base qualities are not at hand, and no much larger clone is one base apart.

RNA was extracted using the RNeasy kit, and about 0.5 to 1 ug of the RNA was reverse transcribed with random hexamers. The immunoSEQ multiplex PCR assay, which covers 54 Vbeta and 13 Jbeta segments, was used to amplify TCR beta CDR3 regions. Bias from PCR amplification was corrected by using a synthetic template baseline for primer optimization and for computational correction. The published analysis was carried out like this. Reads were annotated to V, D and J genes per IMGT and analyzed with immunoSEQ Analyzer, keeping only productive sequences. Clonality was computed as one minus Shannon entropy normalized by log2 of the number of productive unique sequences. Public and private clones were assessed among the 100 most prevalent clones of each patient and control. Clones were defined as Susac-specific if absent from the healthy and MS cohorts, from over a thousand published viral clones and from other ImmuneACCESS disease sequences. TCRdb reran the public reads through fastp at Q25 and MiXCR, keeping productive beta chains. Under each unique CDR3 protein, matching rows form one entry showing the most common genes and DNA. What appears here as the V and J calls and clone size reflects TCRdb's work, not the paper's. Present in this sample are around 170,000 distinct CDR3 sequences, approximately 95% of which were seen just once. The ten largest account for 0.15% to 0.2% of the sample.

High-throughput TCR beta sequencing profiled peripheral blood CD8+ and CD4+ T cells from healthy donors, Susac syndrome patients and multiple sclerosis patients. The multiple sclerosis controls were treatment-naive patients who had stable or active relapsing-remitting disease and met the revised McDonald criteria. Bulk CD8+ and CD4+ T cells were purified magnetically by negative isolation, whereas CD8+ TEMRA cells were enriched by FACS. Blood was collected in EDTA tubes and processed within 24 hours, with PBMCs isolated through density gradient centrifugation. PBMCs destined for TCR sequencing were cryopreserved in liquid nitrogen and later thawed in a 37 °C water bath. The sorted or isolated CD4+, CD8+ and CD8+ TEMRA cells reached a purity of at least 90%. Beyond this particular receptor, the publication reports: The TCR sequencing and HLA analysis was acknowledged to have included a relatively small number of individuals.

Sequencing was performed on CD8+ T cells from PBMCs. This receptor chain uses TRBV2 and TRBJ2-7; the D gene lacks a confident call. This sequence was found in a human donor with multiple sclerosis. CDR3 loop: CASSEAAYYEQYF. The DNA sequence follows: TGTGCCAGCAGTGAAGCAGCCTACTACGAGCAGTACTTC.